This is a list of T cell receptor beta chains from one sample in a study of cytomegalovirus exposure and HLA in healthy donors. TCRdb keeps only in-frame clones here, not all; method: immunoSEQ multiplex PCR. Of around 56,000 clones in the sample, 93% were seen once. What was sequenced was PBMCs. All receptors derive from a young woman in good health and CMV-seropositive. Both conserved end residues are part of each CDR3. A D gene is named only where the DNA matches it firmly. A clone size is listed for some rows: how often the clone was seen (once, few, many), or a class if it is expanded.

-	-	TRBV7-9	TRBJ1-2	CASWGGGSPPYGYTF	TGTGCCAGCTGGGGAGGGGGTTCGCCTCCATATGGCTACACCTTC
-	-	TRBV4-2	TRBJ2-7	CASSQDLQGSLEQYF	TGTGCCAGCAGCCAAGATCTCCAGGGCTCTCTCGAGCAGTACTTC
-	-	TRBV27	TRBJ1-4	CASRDSLFNEKLFF	TGTGCCAGCAGGGACAGCCTTTTTAATGAAAAACTGTTTTTT
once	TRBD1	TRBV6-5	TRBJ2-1	CASSRDSYNEQFF	TGTGCCAGCAGCAGGGACAGCTACAATGAGCAGTTCTTC
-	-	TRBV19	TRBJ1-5	CASTIETGDHSNQPQHF	TGTGCCAGTACAATTGAAACAGGAGACCATAGCAATCAGCCCCAGCATTTT
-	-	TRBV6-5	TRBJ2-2	CASSFGGELFF	TGTGCCAGCAGTTTCGGCGGGGAGCTGTTTTTT
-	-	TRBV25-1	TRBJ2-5	CASSEPDSQETQYF	TGTGCCAGCAGTGAACCGGACAGTCAAGAGACCCAGTACTTC
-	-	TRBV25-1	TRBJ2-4	CASMGRGTSYGAKNIQYF	TGTGCCAGCATGGGACGGGGGACGAGTTACGGAGCCAAAAACATTCAGTACTTC
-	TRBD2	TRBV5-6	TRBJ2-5	CASSSPSGGTTQYF	TGTGCCAGCAGCTCCCCTAGCGGGGGAACGACCCAGTACTTC
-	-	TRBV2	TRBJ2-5	CASRDNQETQYF	TGTGCCAGCCGGGACAACCAAGAGACCCAGTACTTC
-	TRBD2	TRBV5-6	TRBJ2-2	CASSHQWTSGGIYTGELFF	TGTGCCAGCAGCCACCAGTGGACTAGCGGGGGGATTTACACCGGGGAGCTGTTTTTT
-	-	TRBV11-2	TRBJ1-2	CASSLVLNSYGYTF	TGTGCCAGCAGCTTAGTCCTGAACTCCTATGGCTACACCTTC
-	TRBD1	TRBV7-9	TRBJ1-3	CASSALTGGAGNTIYF	TGTGCCAGCAGCGCCCTGACAGGGGGCGCCGGAAACACCATATATTTT
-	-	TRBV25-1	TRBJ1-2	CASSDREAWGYTF	TGTGCCAGCAGTGACAGGGAGGCGTGGGGCTACACCTTC
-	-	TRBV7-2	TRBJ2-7	CASSPEGRYEQYF	TGTGCCAGCAGCCCAGAAGGGAGATACGAGCAGTACTTC
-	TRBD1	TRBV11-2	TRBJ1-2	CASSSGQGGHYGYTF	TGTGCCAGCAGCTCCGGACAGGGAGGCCACTATGGCTACACCTTC
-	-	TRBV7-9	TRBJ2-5	CASSPPTGSGTQYF	TGTGCCAGCAGCCCCCCCACTGGGTCGGGGACCCAGTACTTC
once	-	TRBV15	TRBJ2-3	CATSRVGETDTQYF	TGTGCCACCAGCAGAGTTGGAGAAACAGATACGCAGTATTTT
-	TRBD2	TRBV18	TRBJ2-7	CASSPIAGGQVLYEQYF	TGTGCCAGCTCACCGATAGCGGGCGGCCAGGTCCTCTACGAGCAGTACTTC
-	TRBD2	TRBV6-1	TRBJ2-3	CASTRTSGGADTQYF	TGTGCCAGCACCCGGACTAGCGGGGGGGCAGATACGCAGTATTTT
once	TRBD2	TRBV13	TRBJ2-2	CASSPKGLAGHTRELFF	TGTGCCAGCAGCCCAAAGGGACTAGCGGGGCACACCAGGGAGCTGTTTTTT
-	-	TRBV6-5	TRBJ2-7	CASSYRQGGHYEQYF	TGTGCCAGCAGTTACCGACAGGGAGGCCACTACGAGCAGTACTTC
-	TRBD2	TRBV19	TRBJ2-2	CASSMPTGTMNTGELFF	TGTGCCAGTAGTATGCCAACCGGGACTATGAACACCGGGGAGCTGTTTTTT
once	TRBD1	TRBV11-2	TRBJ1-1	CASSFRQGVNTEAFF	TGTGCCAGCAGCTTCCGACAGGGGGTGAACACTGAAGCTTTCTTT
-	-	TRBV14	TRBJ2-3	CASSQSTDTQYF	TGTGCCAGCAGTCAGAGCACAGATACGCAGTATTTT
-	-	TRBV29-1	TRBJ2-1	CSVVRGGWNEQFF	TGCAGCGTTGTTAGAGGGGGATGGAATGAGCAGTTCTTC